This T cell receptor (beta chain) was found in a study of CD8+ T cells in alopecia areata. Overall study: Each day, treated patients took oral tofacitinib twice, at 5 to 10 mg per dose. Study-wide findings and caveats: Scalp sequencing also captures normal skin's resident alphabeta T cells. Lesional scalp, notably in alopecia totalis/universalis, had clonality above that of normal scalp.

In alopecia areata patients, both lesional scalp punch biopsies and peripheral blood were collected. CDR1 is SGHTA and CDR2 is FQGNSA in the germline V gene. V lost 2 bases and J lost 6; bases outside the gene matches: 6. This CDR3 spans 15 amino acids. With respect to this clone: Its target is not known.

The authors extracted RNA and reverse transcribed it into cDNA as the sequencing template. Using immunoSEQ multiplex PCR, the repertoire was profiled, and TCRdb retains in-frame clones only, with some absent. Of more than 95,000 clones in the sample, about 40% were seen once. The sample taken for sequencing was CD4+ T cells sorted from blood. The sequence was obtained from a human donor with alopecia areata. The chain joins TRBV7-2 to TRBJ2-1; TRBD2 matches 8 bases. For the CDR3, the DNA is TGTGCCAGCAGCTTAACGGCTAGCGGGTCCAATGAGCAGTTCTTC. This codes for CASSLTASGSNEQFF.